These 3 T cell receptor beta chains share one sample of origin, sequenced in a study of graft-versus-host responses after intestinal transplantation (dated by TCRdb to the early 2020s). Taken with the paper, the label for time point translates to: cells obtained before transplantation from donor or recipient. Library creation used the immunoSEQ multiplex PCR assay. TCRdb re-hosts the immuneACCESS table, in-frame sequences only. Its copies lack some clones; in the studies checked, an unresolved V gene accounts for under half of them, and the cause for the rest is not known. The table for this sample lists tens of thousands of clones; about nine tenths of them were counted only once. The ten largest make up around 5.8% of the sample. Their recognized antigens are unknown. The material was unstimulated CD8+ T cells sorted from spleen or lymph node cells, obtained before intestinal transplant. The receptor source for this set is a human donor who received an intestinal transplant.

This rearrangement joins TRBV10-1 to TRBJ2-1; 8 bases match TRBD2. The germline gives CDR1 WNHNN, CDR2 SYGVQD (reference sequence). The CDR3 length is 12 residues. J was trimmed by 12 bases and V by 6 bases; bases with no gene match: 7. The CDR3 nucleotides are TGCGCCAGCAGGGACCTAGCGGGTAGGCAGTTCTTC. Translating it yields CASRDLAGRQFF.

The chain links TRBV9 to TRBJ2-7; TRBD1 matches 8 bases. The CDR3 spans 16 residues. Per germline, CDR1 SGDLS and CDR2 YYNGEE. With 6 bases clipped from V and 0 bases from J, the junction kept 11 bases outside the gene matches. CDR3 sequence (DNA): TGTGCCAGCACCCCCGGTCATGGACAGGGCTCCTACGAGCAGTACTTC. Its translation: CASTPGHGQGSYEQYF. The full variable domain, its missing parts supplied by reference TRBV9 and TRBJ2-7, is DSGVTQTPKHLITATGQRVTLRCSPRSGDLSVYWYQQSLDQGLQFLIQYYNGEERAKGNILERFSAQQFPDLHSELNLSSLELGDSALYFCASTPGHGQGSYEQYFGPGTRLTVT.

The chain recombines TRBV27 with TRBJ2-7, with D perhaps assigned TRBD1 or TRBD2 (5 bases each). The germline V gene encodes CDR1 MNHEY and CDR2 SMNVEV (reference sequence). The CDR3 totals 14 residues. V was trimmed by 4 bases and J by 1 base, leaving 11 bases between them. Here the CDR3 reads CASSSGDRSYEQYF. The CDR3 coding sequence is TGTGCCAGCAGTTCCGGGGACCGATCCTACGAGCAGTACTTC.